One TCR beta chain is described in this entry. The antigen it binds to is not known. Within one base of it there is no much larger clone, and no base qualities were kept. These data come from a study of shared clonotypes between healthy human individuals (dated by TCRdb to the early 2020s). Regarding the complete study: The cohort comprised a couple of women and a few men aged 18 to 49 years. Leukapheresis yielded between about 0.85 and 9.5 billion PBMCs per donor. Different laboratories and diverse techniques were used to prepare libraries and sequence TCR repertoires, to increase sequencing depth and limit assay-specific biases. To estimate repertoire size and how much clonotypes are shared between individuals, the study performed deep sequencing of blood TCR repertoires from about five healthy adults. Per donor, three plates each were used for CD4 naive and CD4 memory, two for CD8 naive, and one for CD8 memory. General findings and caveats noted by the study authors: Naive subsets generally had larger estimated clonotype richness than memory subsets did. Across a few donors, approximately 4.9% of naive CD4, approximately 3.5% of naive CD8, about 2.3% of memory CD4, and roughly 0.4% of memory CD8 clonotypes were shared. Because the study included a small number of donors, the genetic and exposure-history diversity represented was limited. Compared with non-shared clonotypes, clonotypes shared by all four sorted-subset donors had higher generation probabilities. Only blood was sampled, and tissue TCR repertoires likely differ from those in blood. Incomplete sequencing was indicated by rarefaction of sorted-subset datasets, despite the large sequencing depth. Pairwise subsampling indicated that sequencing depth was expected to affect the degree of clonotype sharing among donors.

CDR1 and CDR2 (SNHLY, FYNNEI) derive from the germline V gene. Taken from cysteine to phenylalanine, the CDR3 has 13 residues. Solely the CDR3 DNA is kept, with 39 bases framed from the first base. V is shortened by 8 bases, J by 6 bases, and the region joining them spans 17 bases. TCR CDR3 regions were amplified from genomic DNA by multiplex PCR using the deep immunoSEQ assay. Extracted genomic DNA from each cell subset was spread evenly across all wells of several immunoSEQ 96-well plates, with each plate serving as a replicate. For sorted subsets, roughly 200 ng of genomic DNA, equivalent to roughly 33,000 T cell genomes, went into each replicate PCR. Purified libraries were quantified with a Qubit 3.0 fluorometer, sized on a Bioanalyzer 2100, and re-quantified with the KAPA Library Quantification kit. Each immunoSEQ 96-well plate was sequenced on its own single-read 150-cycle Illumina NextSeq 550 flow cell. Per the authors' processing: Because the immunoSEQ output held only junctional sequences and lacked quality scores, the filtering could not match the filtering applied to full-length reads. Sequences were annotated with PyIR, a Python wrapper for IgBLAST v1.9, using IMGT germline references to assign V/J genes and CDR3. Reads were removed for weak V/J assignments (E-value above 1e-6), missing CDR3, stop codons, out-of-frame junctions, or ambiguous translated residues. V3J clonotypes were defined as sequences sharing an identical inferred V gene, J gene, and CDR3 amino acid sequence. The percentage overlap between two repertoires was calculated by dividing the number of shared unique clonotypes by the size of the smaller repertoire. RTK rarefaction, the Chao1 estimator, and Recon v2.1 estimates of unobserved clonotypes were used to assess repertoire richness. For all TCRbeta clonotypes obtained by the gDNA method from several donors, generation probabilities were computed with OLGA. Sourced from immuneACCESS, this table was stored by TCRdb with only in-frame sequences that have V and J called. A share of the clones is absent; for the studies checked, an unresolved V gene accounts for under half, and the remainder has no known explanation. The V and J calls and clone size come from that table; D and trimming were worked out from the DNA. The sample table holds roughly 1,600,000 clones, of which approximately 98.5% were seen once. Of the sample, 0.3% to 0.45% is held by the ten largest clones.

The donors were healthy, HIV-negative adults with no recently reported acute infections or vaccinations. Only Caucasian adults living in Nashville, Tennessee, USA were represented among the donors. CD4+ T cells were enriched by magnetic negative selection; naive cells were then positively selected on CD45RA, and the negative fraction formed the memory subset. Blood was collected by leukapheresis, and PBMCs were isolated by Ficoll-Histopaque density gradient centrifugation and then cryopreserved in liquid nitrogen vapor phase. Analytical flow cytometry was used to check the purity and quantity of every magnetically sorted T cell population. From each sorted fraction, genomic DNA was isolated and quantified by UV absorbance on a Nanodrop 2000c.

This TCR came from a man aged 25 to 40 in good health. Sequencing was carried out using naive CD4+ T cells sorted from blood. What the cell subset or site label conveys for this sample: CD45RA+ positively selected. The chain couples TRBV2 to TRBJ2-7, with TRBD2 as a weak D call on 5 bases. The bases are TGTGCCAGCCTCTATAGAGGGTTCGGCGAGCAGTACTTC. Its coded protein is CASLYRGFGEQYF.